A single sample is the source of the 28 T cell receptor beta chains below, sequenced in a study of blood T cell repertoires in COVID-19 (TCRdb year 2020). The library was made by the immunoSEQ multiplex PCR assay. TCRdb mirrors the immuneACCESS table, restricted to in-frame sequences. Some clones are absent from its copies; in checked studies, under half trace to an unresolved V gene, and the reason for the others is unknown. The sample yields a few hundred thousand clones; 70% to 85% were counted once. Clones ranked in the top ten supply approximately 1.5% of the sample. The sample comprised peripheral blood. The receptors come from a woman aged 35 to 49 who had recovered from COVID-19.

The V and J genes are TRBV7-2 and TRBJ2-2; the match to TRBD2 covers 8 bases. This CDR3 comprises 16 residues. V was pared by 1 base and J by 5 bases, with 6 bases of the junction left unmatched. Germline-derived CDR1 and CDR2 are SGHTA and FQGNSA. CDR3 in DNA: TGTGCCAGCAGCTTAGGGGCTAGCGGGCTGACCGGGGAGCTGTTTTTT. It yields the protein CASSLGASGLTGELFF.

J is TRBJ2-3 and V is TRBV5-4; D remains unclear. Per germline, CDR1 SGHNT and CDR2 YYREEE (reference sequence). CDR3 length: 15 amino acids. V shed 5 bases and J shed 1 base, with 14 bases lying between them. The CDR3 is CASSSDGERTDTQYF. CDR3 coding DNA: TGTGCCAGCAGTTCCGACGGAGAACGCACAGATACGCAGTATTTT.

The chain carries TRBV7-2 and TRBJ2-7; 9 nucleotides align to TRBD1. The V and J ends lost 3 bases and 6 bases, in that order; junction bases with no gene match: 9. The CDR3 has 15 residues. Germline assignment: CDR1 SGHTA and CDR2 FQGNSA. The CDR3 region has the DNA TGTGCCAGCAGCTTCTCTCCGGGACAGGGCGCCGAGCAGTACTTC. This sequence encodes CASSFSPGQGAEQYF.

The chain has TRBV7-2 and TRBJ2-7, with 12 positions matching TRBD2. V lost 5 bases to trimming and J lost 2 bases; unmatched junction nucleotides: 1. This CDR3 has 14 residues. Germline V gene lookup returns CDR1 SGHTA and CDR2 FQGNSA. CDR3 bases: TGTGCCAGCAGCCCTAGCGGGGGGGCCTACGAGCAGTACTTC. Protein: CASSPSGGAYEQYF.

J is TRBJ1-1 and V is TRBV11-2; maybe TRBD1 (5 bases). The CDR3 length is 14 residues. CDR1 and CDR2 from the germline V gene are SGHAT and FQNNGV. The V and J ends lost 1 base and 11 bases respectively, with 17 bases between them. Here the CDR3 reads CASSLVRGGTVAFF. The CDR3 DNA follows: TGTGCCAGCAGCTTAGTGCGGGGGGGGACGGTGGCTTTCTTT.

The V gene is TRBV19, the J gene TRBJ2-5; 7 nucleotides line up with TRBD2. Germline-derived CDR1 and CDR2 are LNHDA and SQIVND (reference sequence). The V and J ends lost 7 bases and 4 bases, in that order; junction bases with no gene match: 15. This CDR3 region has 16 residues. The CDR3 loop is CASTQRSGGGRETQYF. The CDR3 DNA reads TGTGCCAGTACCCAAAGGTCGGGGGGAGGTAGAGAGACCCAGTACTTC.

The rearrangement uses TRBV2 and TRBJ2-3, with a tentative D call TRBD1 (6 bases). Germline-derived CDR1 and CDR2 are SNHLY and FYNNEI. There are 16 residues in the CDR3. V was shortened by 3 bases and J by 0 bases, with 13 bases between the two germline ends. The CDR3: CASSDEGQSSTDTQYF. DNA of the CDR3: TGTGCCAGCAGTGATGAAGGACAGTCTAGCACAGATACGCAGTATTTT.

The gene calls are TRBV10-1 and TRBJ2-2; D possibly corresponds to TRBD1 (5 bases). CDR1 is WNHNN, CDR2 SYGVQD, per germline (reference sequence). V was trimmed by 3 bases and J by 0 bases, leaving 8 bases between them. CDR3 length: 15 amino acids. In DNA, the CDR3 is TGCGCCAGCAGTGATGGGGCAGCGAACACCGGGGAGCTGTTTTTT. Translating it yields CASSDGAANTGELFF.

There are a few counts of this clone. CDR3 nucleotides: TGTGCCAGTGAGAAAGAGACCCAGTACTTC. Its translation: CASEKETQYF. The V gene is TRBV2, the J gene TRBJ2-5; no clear D. Per the germline V gene, CDR1 is SNHLY and CDR2 is FYNNEI. The CDR3 runs 10 residues. V was shortened by 9 bases and J by 3 bases, with 5 bases between the two germline ends.

This chain joins TRBV2 and TRBJ1-2; TRBD1 matches 8 bases. CDR3 length equals 13 residues. The V gene end was trimmed by 5 bases and the J gene end by 8 bases; junction bases not matched to a gene: 7. CDR1 is SNHLY, CDR2 FYNNEI, per germline. CDR3 sequence reads: CASSYTGGRGYTF. In DNA form, the CDR3 reads TGTGCCAGCAGTTATACAGGGGGTAGGGGCTACACCTTC.

In the case of this clone: The junction departs from the called germline gene at one end, perhaps through a read error. The chain is built from TRBV7-7 and TRBJ2-3, with D perhaps matching TRBD2 (6 bases). The CDR3 runs 16 residues. Germline loops: CDR1 SSHAT, CDR2 FNYEAQ (reference sequence). The CDR3 loop is CASSPTAGSSTDTQYF. In DNA, the CDR3 is TGTGCTAGCAGCCCAACCGCGGGGAGCTCCACAGATACGCAGTATTTT.

V is TRBV9 and J is TRBJ2-2; the D is unclear. The CDR3 is made up of 15 amino acids. V lost 0 bases, J lost 1 base, and 7 bases lay in between. Germline V lookup: CDR1 SGDLS, CDR2 YYNGEE. CDR3 nucleotides: TGTGCCAGCAGCGTAGACCACAGGAACACCGGGGAGCTGTTTTTT. Residues: CASSVDHRNTGELFF.

This chain links TRBV7-6 with TRBJ2-5; no reliable D call. Looked up from germline, CDR1 is SGHVS and CDR2 is FNYEAQ. This CDR3 comprises 15 residues. Trimming pared 5 bases from V and 2 bases from J, leaving 15 bases between. CDR3 nucleotide sequence: TGTGCCAGCAGCCCCTGGTCACAGCTACAAGAGACCCAGTACTTC. Translation: CASSPWSQLQETQYF.

This clone has just one count. The genes are TRBV5-5 and TRBJ2-5; D is unclear. Trimming removed 0 bases at V and 5 bases at J, with 8 bases between. The germline V gene encodes CDR1 SGHKS and CDR2 YYEKEE (reference sequence). The CDR3 loop spans 13 amino acids. In nucleotides, the CDR3 is TGTGCCAGCAGCTTGGTGAGGTCTGAGACCCAGTACTTC. Protein: CASSLVRSETQYF.

The genes are TRBV4-2 and TRBJ2-2; D possibly corresponds to TRBD2 (6 bases). This CDR3 has 18 residues. Germline assignment: CDR1 LGHNA and CDR2 YNFKEQ. V was clipped by 0 bases and J by 2 bases, with 16 bases between them. The CDR3: CASSQDRVGGLNTGELFF. In DNA, the CDR3 is TGTGCCAGCAGCCAAGATCGTGTCGGGGGTCTTAACACCGGGGAGCTGTTTTTT.

This clone has more than one count but fewer than ten. The J gene is TRBJ2-7, the V gene TRBV4-2; 9 bases line up with TRBD2. Germline assignment: CDR1 LGHNA and CDR2 YNFKEQ. The J segment lost 7 bases and the V segment lost 4 bases, leaving 11 bases of the junction unmatched. The CDR3 runs 15 residues. The CDR3 is CASSRITGLAQEQYF. For the CDR3, the DNA is TGTGCCAGCAGCCGAATAACCGGACTAGCGCAGGAGCAGTACTTC.

For this clone: Compared with germline, one end of the junction differs, possibly owing to a read error. V is TRBV7-7 and J is TRBJ2-2; D might be TRBD1 (6 bases). The CDR3 sequence is 15 residues long. CDR1 is SSHAT and CDR2 is FNYEAQ in the germline V gene (reference sequence). In nucleotides, the CDR3 is TGTGCTAGCAGCGCCTCCGGGACACACACCGGGGAGCTGTTTTTT. This encodes CASSASGTHTGELFF. Supplemented by reference TRBV7-7 and TRBJ2-2, the full variable domain reads GAGVSQSPRYKVTKRGQDVTLRCDPISSHATLYWYQQALGQGPEFLTYFNYEAQPDKSGLPSDRFSAERPEGSISTLTIQRTEQRDSAMYRCASSASGTHTGELFFGEGSRLTVL.

The rearrangement uses TRBV18 and TRBJ2-7; perhaps D is TRBD1 or TRBD2 (7 bases each). Germline V gives CDR1 KGHSH, CDR2 LQKENI. The CDR3 spans 13 residues. V was shortened by 6 bases and J by 6 bases, with 15 bases between the two germline ends. CDR3 in amino acids: CASSPGGVGEQYF. The CDR3 DNA follows: TGTGCCAGCTCCCCAGGGGGGGTAGGCGAGCAGTACTTC.

The V gene is TRBV10-2, the J gene TRBJ2-7; 11 bases are shared with TRBD2. Trimming cost V 2 bases and J 1 base; bases outside gene matches: 4. Looked up from germline, CDR1 is WSHSY and CDR2 is SAAADI. This CDR3 spans 16 amino acids. Written as DNA, the CDR3 is TGCGCCAGCAGTGAGACACGACTAGCGGGGTCCTACGAGCAGTACTTC. Translating gives CASSETRLAGSYEQYF.

The chain couples TRBV12-3 or TRBV12-4 to TRBJ1-1; 7 positions agree with TRBD1. The length of the CDR3 is 13 residues. The J segment lost 6 bases and the V segment lost 6 bases, leaving 7 bases of the junction unmatched. This CDR3 is CASSQDRWAEAFF. The CDR3 DNA sequence: TGTGCCAGCAGCCAGGACAGGTGGGCTGAAGCTTTCTTT.

This rearrangement joins TRBV6-6 to TRBJ2-3; possibly TRBD2 for D (6 bases). Trimming removed 5 bases at V and 0 bases at J, with 18 bases between. CDR1 and CDR2 (germline): MNHNY, SVGAGI (reference sequence). The CDR3 extends over 17 amino acids. CDR3 protein: CASSPQLGLLSTDTQYF. The CDR3 bases are TGTGCCAGCAGTCCCCAATTGGGACTCCTAAGCACAGATACGCAGTATTTT.

This clone was observed a single time. CDR3 residues: CASSLGGDTEAFF. CDR3 coding DNA: TGTGCCAGCAGCTTGGGGGGGGACACTGAAGCTTTCTTT. The chain joins TRBV11-3 to TRBJ1-1, with a tentative D call TRBD1 (5 bases). The CDR3 sequence is 13 residues long. V was shortened by 3 bases and J by 3 bases, with 8 bases between the two germline ends. Germline loops: CDR1 SGHNT, CDR2 YENEEA. The entire variable domain, with the rest obtained from reference TRBV11-3 and TRBJ1-1, is as follows: EAGVVQSPRYKIIEKKQPVAFWCNPISGHNTLYWYLQNLGQGPELLIRYENEEAVDDSQLPKDRFSAERLKGVDSTLKIQPAELGDSAVYLCASSLGGDTEAFFGQGTRLTVV.

The gene calls are TRBV11-3 and TRBJ2-2, with 7 bases identical to TRBD1. CDR1 and CDR2 (germline): SGHNT, YENEEA. V shed 5 bases and J 3 bases; nucleotides not matched to a gene: 6. CDR3 length: 15 residues. CDR3 residues: CASSHRQGYTGELFF. CDR3 nucleotides: TGTGCCAGCAGCCACCGACAGGGATACACCGGGGAGCTGTTTTTT. The variable domain in full, with the rest retrieved from reference TRBV11-3 and TRBJ2-2, is EAGVVQSPRYKIIEKKQPVAFWCNPISGHNTLYWYLQNLGQGPELLIRYENEEAVDDSQLPKDRFSAERLKGVDSTLKIQPAELGDSAVYLCASSHRQGYTGELFFGEGSRLTVL.

The chain employs TRBV6-5 and TRBJ1-5; TRBD1 might be the D (6 bases). Germline assignment: CDR1 MNHEY and CDR2 SVGAGI. V was trimmed by 6 bases and J by 2 bases, leaving 11 bases between them. The CDR3 extends over 14 amino acids. This CDR3 is CASSVQGRNQPQHF. CDR3 nucleotides: TGTGCCAGCAGCGTTCAGGGGCGCAATCAGCCCCAGCATTTT.

The chain combines TRBV29-1 with TRBJ2-2; TRBD1 matches at 8 bases. CDR3 length equals 14 residues. CDR1 and CDR2 from the germline V gene are SQVTM and ANQGSEA. V lost 3 bases and J lost 8; bases outside the gene matches: 8. The CDR3, as DNA: TGCAGCGTTGAGGACAGGGCCCCTGCGGGGGAGCTGTTTTTT. Amino acids: CSVEDRAPAGELFF.

The rearrangement links TRBV10-3 to TRBJ1-5; perhaps TRBD1 as D (5 bases). Germline V CDR1 and CDR2: ENHRY, SYGVKD. The CDR3 consists of 13 residues. Trimming left V 11 bases short and J 3 bases short, with 14 bases between. The CDR3 DNA reads TGTGCCGCGGGGGGGATGGTCAATCAGCCCCAGCATTTT. It codes for CAAGGMVNQPQHF.

This clone has a single count. V is TRBV30 and J is TRBJ2-2; the match to TRBD2 covers 9 bases. Germline V gene lookup returns CDR1 GTSNPN and CDR2 SVGIG (reference sequence). V trimming: 4 bases; J trimming: 1 base; junction bases outside the gene matches: 7. This CDR3 comprises 16 residues. The CDR3 coding sequence is TGTGCCTGGAACCAGGGTAGCGGGGGGAACACCGGGGAGCTGTTTTTT. It is translated as CAWNQGSGGNTGELFF. Full variable domain (missing parts from reference TRBV30 and TRBJ2-2): SQTIHQWPATLVQPVGSPLSLECTVEGTSNPNLYWYRQAAGRGLQLLFYSVGIGQISSEVPQNLSASRPQDRQFILSSKKLLLSDSGFYLCAWNQGSGGNTGELFFGEGSRLTVL.

V usage is TRBV6-2 or TRBV6-3 and J usage is TRBJ2-1, with 7 bases that match TRBD2. Germline CDR1 and CDR2: MNHEY and SVGEGT. The CDR3 totals 14 residues. The ends lost 6 bases at V and 3 bases at J; junction bases unmatched: 5. CDR3 sequence (DNA): TGTGCCAGCAGCACACAGCGGGGCTACAATGAGCAGTTCTTC. Protein: CASSTQRGYNEQFF.